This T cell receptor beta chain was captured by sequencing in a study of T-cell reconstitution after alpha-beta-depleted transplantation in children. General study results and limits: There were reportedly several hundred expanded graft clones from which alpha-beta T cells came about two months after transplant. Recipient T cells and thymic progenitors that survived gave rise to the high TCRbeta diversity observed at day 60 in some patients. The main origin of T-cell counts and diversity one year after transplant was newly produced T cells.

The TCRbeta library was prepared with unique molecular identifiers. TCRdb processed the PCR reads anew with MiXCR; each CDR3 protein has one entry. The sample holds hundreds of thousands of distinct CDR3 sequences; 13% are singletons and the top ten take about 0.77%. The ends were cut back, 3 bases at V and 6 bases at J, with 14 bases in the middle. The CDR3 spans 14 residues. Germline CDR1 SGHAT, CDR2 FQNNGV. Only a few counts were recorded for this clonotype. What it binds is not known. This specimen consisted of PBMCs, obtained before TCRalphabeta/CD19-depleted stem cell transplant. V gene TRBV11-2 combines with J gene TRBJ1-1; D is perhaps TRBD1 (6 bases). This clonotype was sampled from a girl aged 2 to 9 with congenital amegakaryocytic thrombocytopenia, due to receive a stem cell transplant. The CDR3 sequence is CASSFLGQSPEAFF. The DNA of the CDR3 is TGTGCCAGCAGCTTCCTCGGACAGAGCCCTGAAGCTTTCTTT.